This T cell receptor beta chain stems from a study of blood T cell repertoires in COVID-19 (dated by TCRdb to about 2020). Study-level background: Samples covering the acute and convalescent phases of COVID-19 were provided by collaborators in the United States, Italy and Spain. The prospective study material was composed of cDNA or gDNA derived from T cells, B-cell-depleted T cells, or PBMCs. Deeply sampled blood TCRbeta repertoires from subjects exposed to, actively infected with, or recovered from COVID-19 were included in the dataset. The repertoires were made available in a free public database intended to serve as a resource for research on the immune response to SARS-CoV-2. Samples came from the ongoing ImmuneRACE study (first 160 participants) plus 1,254 subjects from 6 global collaborators. A de-identified subject ID, COVID-19 status, age in years and sex were almost always included in the sample metadata. Where HLA class I and class II types were available, the types were taken from metadata supplied by the sample provider, not from assay-based typing.

Trimming at the junction amounts to 2 bases on V and 6 bases on J, and the germline ends lie 3 bases apart. The CDR3 holds 11 amino acids from the cysteine to the phenylalanine. CDR3 DNA only is kept here, 33 bases in frame from base 1. TCRbeta CDR3 regions were amplified from genomic DNA using the immunoSEQ Assay, a bias-controlled multiplex PCR. From the authors' description of their analysis: Within the assay, amplification of reference gene primers was used to estimate how many nucleated cells each sample contained. To quantify the absolute abundance of each unique TCRbeta CDR3 rearrangement, sequence reads were collapsed and filtered. For each sample, productive Simpson clonality was calculated as the square root of Simpson's diversity index over productive rearrangements. The table comes from immuneACCESS by way of TCRdb, which keeps in-frame sequences with V and J called. Part of the clones is missing from these tables; in studies checked, under half for an unresolved V gene and the rest for unknown reasons. Clone size and V and J calls were adopted from that table, with D and trimming inferred from the DNA. This sample is represented by under 200,000 clones; roughly 90% of them were singletons. The biggest ten clones account for less than 8.5% of the sample.

Participants in the prospective study were enrolled through a virtual design, were aged 18 to 89 years, and lived in roughly 24 United States geographic areas. In the prospective study, cohorts were assigned on the basis of participant-reported clinical history obtained from a screening survey and a study questionnaire. Recovered participants in ImmuneRACE Cohort 3 were defined as having two consecutive negative NP/OP PCR tests, clearance from a healthcare professional, or resolution of symptoms. Each participant in the prospective study had whole blood, serum and a nasopharyngeal or oropharyngeal swab collected by mobile phlebotomists. Prospective study participants could optionally give additional blood draws and questionnaires over a 2-month period. Before DNA extraction, blood samples from the prospective study were shipped at room temperature or frozen. Study-level results and caveats: The amount of clinical and demographic metadata varied by source and participant and was provided uncurated.

On this clone: Its antigen is still unknown. No much larger clone exists at a distance of one base, and base qualities are not known.

The sample consisted of PBMCs or T cells enriched from blood (not recorded which). The clonotype comes from a woman aged 50 to 60 who had recovered from COVID-19. The sequence is built from TRBV12-3 or TRBV12-4 and TRBJ2-3; no D segment can be confidently identified. The CDR3 region has the sequence CASSLRDTQYF. The base sequence is TGTGCCAGCAGTTTACGGGATACGCAGTATTTT.